The 5 T cell receptor beta chains listed next were all sequenced from one sample in a study of PD-L1 blockade in urothelial cancer. Time point described: pretreatment peripheral blood. Repertoires were generated with immunoSEQ multiplex PCR, while TCRdb's copy carries only in-frame clones and drops some. This sample yields fewer than 40,000 clones, of which approximately 93% are seen a single time; around 11% belongs to the top ten. Specimen: PBMCs, collected around atezolizumab (anti-PD-L1) treatment. These receptors came from a woman in her fifties or sixties with urothelial cancer.

The chain is built from TRBV7-2 and TRBJ2-1; 7 bases map to TRBD2. The CDR3 is 14 residues long. Germline V lookup: CDR1 SGHTA, CDR2 FQGNSA. V dropped 6 bases and J dropped 3; count of bases not matched to a gene: 5. CDR3 protein: CASRWEGRYNEQFF. The CDR3 nucleotides are TGTGCCAGCAGGTGGGAGGGGCGCTACAATGAGCAGTTCTTC.

In the case of this clone: The same CDR3 can be traced to other DNA sequences in this sample. This rearrangement joins TRBV27 to TRBJ2-7; the D gene is possibly TRBD1 (6 bases). CDR3 size: 11 residues. CDR1 is MNHEY and CDR2 is SMNVEV in the germline V gene (reference sequence). This CDR3 is CAVTGGYEQYF. The CDR3 DNA follows: TGTGCTGTGACAGGAGGCTACGAGCAGTACTTC.

This clone has a single count. This rearrangement joins TRBV12-5 to TRBJ2-1; 11 nucleotides align to TRBD2. The V and J ends lost 1 base and 4 bases, in that order; junction bases with no gene match: 6. Germline assignment: CDR1 LGHNT and CDR2 FRNRAP. The CDR3 runs 17 residues. CDR3 residues: CASGLGTLAGAYNEQFF. For the CDR3, the DNA is TGTGCTAGTGGTTTGGGGACACTAGCGGGAGCTTACAATGAGCAGTTCTTC.

The J gene is TRBJ1-1, the V gene TRBV10-3, with 10 bases that match TRBD1. CDR3 size: 13 residues. The ends lost 6 bases at V and 8 bases at J; junction bases unmatched: 6. Per the germline V gene, CDR1 is ENHRY and CDR2 is SYGVKD. This chain's CDR3 is CAISGQGVGEAFF. CDR3 in DNA: TGTGCCATCAGCGGACAGGGGGTTGGGGAAGCTTTCTTT.

V is TRBV11-2 and J is TRBJ2-7; 16 positions agree with TRBD2. J gave up 11 bases and V 5 bases, and 18 bases lay outside the gene matches. Per germline, CDR1 SGHAT and CDR2 FQNNGV. The CDR3 contains 18 residues. CDR3 coding DNA: TGTGCCAGCAGCCCACGTCCCGGGACTAGCGGGAGGGCCAGAATTGAGTACTTC. Its protein product is CASSPRPGTSGRARIEYF. Complete variable domain (other parts from reference TRBV11-2 and TRBJ2-7): EAGVAQSPRYKIIEKRQSVAFWCNPISGHATLYWYQQILGQGPKLLIQFQNNGVVDDSQLPKDRFSAERLKGVDSTLKIQPAKLEDSAVYLCASSPRPGTSGRARIEYFGPGTRLTVT.